One sample yielded the 9 T cell receptor beta chains listed below, sequenced in a study of OX40 agonist ivuxolimab in advanced cancers. This table comes from immunoSEQ multiplex PCR, and its TCRdb copy is limited to in-frame clones, with some not included. In the table there are just under 65,000 clones, around 80% of which are singletons. The sample consisted of CD4+ or CD8+ T cells sorted from blood, taken in a trial of the OX40 agonist ivuxolimab. Receptors were obtained from an adult with an advanced solid tumor such as melanoma, head and neck, liver or kidney cancer.

This clone was seen a handful of times. The gene calls are TRBV5-6 and TRBJ1-5; 9 bases are shared with TRBD1. After removal of 4 bases from V and 9 bases from J, the junction contained 14 bases not matched to a gene. Germline CDR1 and CDR2: SGHDT and YYEEEE. The length of the CDR3 is 16 residues. CDR3 coding DNA: TGTGCCAGCAGCAGGAGGACAGGGGCCGCGACGGGGCCCCAGCATTTT. Translation: CASSRRTGAATGPQHF.

The rearrangement links TRBV15 to TRBJ2-2; D unclear. Germline-derived CDR1 and CDR2 are LNHNV and YYDKDF (reference sequence). Deletions cut 1 base from V and 5 bases from J, with 8 bases between. The CDR3 runs to 14 residues. This CDR3 reads CATSRVWETGELFF. The CDR3 region has the DNA TGTGCCACCAGCAGAGTTTGGGAAACCGGGGAGCTGTTTTTT.

This clone was seen a single time. The chain has TRBV7-2 and TRBJ2-7; D ambiguous. Germline V CDR1 and CDR2: SGHTA, FQGNSA. The CDR3 covers 15 residues. The V gene lost 6 bases and the J gene lost 0 bases, with 15 bases spanning the gap. Here the CDR3 reads CASSPSPGYSYEQYF. In DNA, the CDR3 is TGTGCCAGCAGTCCATCACCGGGTTACTCCTACGAGCAGTACTTC.

The V call is TRBV6-4, the J call TRBJ1-4; 12 bases are shared with TRBD1. The length of the CDR3 is 18 residues. CDR1 and CDR2 (germline): MRHNA, SNTAGT. J gave up 5 bases and V 4 bases, and 11 bases lay outside the gene matches. CDR3: CASSAPGQGANGNEKLFF. The CDR3 bases are TGTGCCAGCAGTGCCCCGGGACAGGGGGCGAATGGGAATGAAAAACTGTTTTTT.

J is TRBJ1-1 and V is TRBV11-2; the D is unclear. The CDR3 is 14 amino acids. The V end lost 5 bases, the J end lost 5 bases, and 15 bases lay between the germline ends. Germline CDR1 SGHAT, CDR2 FQNNGV. CDR3 coding DNA: TGTGCCAGCAGCAATCGGCGTAAGGGAACTGAAGCTTTCTTT. It translates to CASSNRRKGTEAFF.

The chain is built from TRBV9 and TRBJ2-1, with no clear D. The length of the CDR3 is 14 residues. V dropped 0 bases and J dropped 5 bases, with 9 bases sitting between them. The germline CDR1 and CDR2 sequences are SGDLS and YYNGEE. The CDR3 here is CASSVAARDNEQFF. In DNA, the CDR3 is TGTGCCAGCAGCGTAGCTGCTAGAGACAATGAGCAGTTCTTC. Drawing the rest from reference TRBV9 and TRBJ2-1, the complete variable domain is DSGVTQTPKHLITATGQRVTLRCSPRSGDLSVYWYQQSLDQGLQFLIQYYNGEERAKGNILERFSAQQFPDLHSELNLSSLELGDSALYFCASSVAARDNEQFFGPGTRLTVL.

The genes are TRBV28 and TRBJ2-7; D is unresolved. V dropped 6 bases and J dropped 3 bases, with 3 bases sitting between them. Germline values: CDR1 MDHEN, CDR2 SYDVKM. There are 10 residues in the CDR3. CDR3 DNA sequence: TGTGCCAGCAGCCACTACGAGCAGTACTTC. This codes for CASSHYEQYF.

The V gene is TRBV5-1, the J gene TRBJ1-4, with a possible D match to TRBD1 (5 bases). CDR3 length: 17 residues. Trimming removed 4 bases at V and 0 bases at J, with 16 bases between. Germline V gives CDR1 SGHRS, CDR2 YFSETQ. The CDR3 is CASSRGVTNPTNEKLFF. CDR3 bases: TGCGCCAGCAGCCGAGGGGTGACCAACCCAACTAATGAAAAACTGTTTTTT.

This sequence joins TRBV10-1 and TRBJ1-1; 8 nucleotides line up with TRBD1. The CDR3 totals 14 residues. Germline CDR1 reads WNHNN; CDR2 reads SYGVQD (reference sequence). The J segment lost 2 bases and the V segment lost 6 bases, leaving 5 bases of the junction unmatched. The CDR3 loop is CASRRGQGNTEAFF. Written as DNA, the CDR3 is TGCGCCAGCAGACGCGGACAGGGTAACACTGAAGCTTTCTTT.